The clone carrying this T cell receptor beta chain was seen repeatedly, ten times or more. What it recognizes is unknown. Germline values: CDR1 GTSNPN, CDR2 SVGIG (reference sequence). The CDR3 extends over 11 amino acids. V lost 1 base and J lost 6, with 6 bases in between. The time point is: persistent/refractory GD, antithyroid drugs over 5 years with positive TRAb. The TCR library was made from RNA extracted from PBMCs. This entry comes from a study of regulatory T cells in long-lasting Graves disease. Study-level points and caveats: TRBV28, TRBJ1-2 and TRBJ2-5 were segments that persistent disease favored.

Arm-PCR with iRepertoire HTBI primers amplified the CDR3 regions for these TCR beta libraries. TCRdb ran MiXCR on the multiplex PCR reads and lists one entry per CDR3 protein. Of about 300,000 distinct CDR3 sequences in the sample, around 20% are singletons; the top ten hold about 61%. This sample comprised peripheral blood mononuclear cells (PBMCs), obtained when the disease was refractory, from a patient treated with antithyroid drugs. The TCR sequence derives from a female donor with Graves disease. The chain carries TRBV30 and TRBJ1-1, with a weak D call TRBD1 (6 bases). The CDR3 here is CAWSGQAEAFF. The CDR3 DNA sequence: TGTGCCTGGAGTGGACAGGCTGAAGCTTTCTTT.